A selection of T cell receptor beta chains follows, all from one sample in a study of blood T cell repertoires in COVID-19. The data were produced by immunoSEQ multiplex PCR, yet TCRdb's version contains in-frame clones alone and is incomplete. Of over 85,000 clones in the sample, 70% to 90% were seen once. Sample: peripheral blood. The receptors were gathered from a man aged 65 to 85 with acute or convalescent COVID-19. CDR3s leave out the opening cysteine and the closing phenylalanine or tryptophan.

>TRBJ1-5|TRBV3-1/TRBV3-2|11
ASSLRINQPQH
>TRBJ1-2|TRBV6-1|12
ASSETQGSYGYT
>TRBJ2-1|TRBV19|16
ASSLGAFRDSRYNEQF
>TRBJ2-1|TRBV5-5|13
ASSLDRAERHEQF
>TRBJ2-7|TRBV9|13
ASSVGAGANYEQY
>TRBJ1-1|TRBV19|11
ASTLRVGTEAF
>TRBJ1-5|TRBV29-1|12
SVIGQGASQPQH
>TRBJ2-3|TRBV6-1|14
ASSEAGGGGADTQY
>TRBJ1-4|TRBV15|11
ATSRVELEKLF
>TRBJ2-7|TRBV24-1|13
ATRNHMDRTYEQY
>TRBJ2-6|TRBV3-1/TRBV3-2|16
ASSPNLQGFAGANVLT
>TRBJ2-2|TRBV7-9|14
ASSFSGTANTGELF
>TRBJ2-7|TRBV5-1|13
ASSLGRGGTYEQY
>TRBJ2-5|TRBV3-1/TRBV3-2|11
ASRPTGMETQY
>TRBJ1-5|TRBV7-8|14
ASSLPANEGDQPQH
>TRBJ2-2|TRBV2|13
ASSGRPSGVGELF
>TRBJ2-5|TRBV5-1|12
ASSFGPGGETQY
>TRBJ2-1|TRBV5-3|14
ARSAPSLAGGNEQF
>TRBJ2-7|TRBV14|13
ASSQDRGRAYEQY
>TRBJ2-5|TRBV28|15
ASRTTQLAGPRETQY
>TRBJ2-5|TRBV5-1|14
ASSLLGAPNQETQY
>TRBJ2-1|TRBV19|11
ASSMTGWNEQF
>TRBJ2-6|TRBV19|12
ASVGQAGANVLT
>TRBJ1-2|TRBV6-5|12
ASSYSFGGRGYT
>TRBJ1-3|TRBV9|15
ASSVADTFRSGNTIY
>TRBJ2-1|TRBV20-1|15
SASSVGTSGIYNEQF
>TRBJ1-4|TRBV7-6|13
ASSLVGTGLGKLF
>TRBJ1-5|TRBV2|12
ASTELQSNQPQH
>TRBJ2-6|TRBV18|14
ASSPLVQPGANVLT
>TRBJ2-1|TRBV27|12
ATTGQGAYNEQF
>TRBJ2-1|TRBV6-2/TRBV6-3|13
ASSYRASGLNEQF
>TRBJ1-2|TRBV19|11
ASTRTGGNGYT
>TRBJ1-6|TRBV27|14
ASSPPGQGAGSPLH
>TRBJ1-6|TRBV6-4|12
ASSDSGGESPLH
>TRBJ1-1|TRBV28|12
ASSSRDKNTEAF
>TRBJ2-1|TRBV19|13
ASSIPGGAGNEQF
>TRBJ1-5|TRBV2|12
ATSQSYSNQPQH
>TRBJ1-2|TRBV19|13
ASSSRDRPTYGYT
>TRBJ2-6|TRBV5-1|15
ASSQDRGGRGANVLT
>TRBJ2-5|TRBV2|12
ASSEARFQETQY
>TRBJ2-2|TRBV18|13
ASSPVEGNTGELF
>TRBJ1-5|TRBV23-1|15
ASSRAGQGGSNQPQH
>TRBJ2-5|TRBV19|12
ASSILGGEETQY
>TRBJ2-5|TRBV9|12
ASTVSQTGETQY
>TRBJ1-6|TRBV2|15
ASIPPGREASNSPLH
>TRBJ2-5|TRBV28|12
ASTMGGVAETQY
>TRBJ1-2|TRBV12-3/TRBV12-4|11
ASSLDRNYGYT
>TRBJ1-1|TRBV6-6|12
ASSYGAPNTEAF
>TRBJ1-4|TRBV19|11
ASSSTGGEKLF
>TRBJ1-2|TRBV6-5|11
ASSYFFDQGYT
>TRBJ1-2|TRBV7-9|11
ASSFQAKEGYT
>TRBJ1-3|TRBV5-4|13
ASSLRHVTGNTIY
>TRBJ1-1|TRBV25-1|11
ASSPQGRVGAF
>TRBJ1-2|TRBV29-1|11
SAWDRDNYGYT
>TRBJ2-5|TRBV18|12
ASSPRTVQETQY
>TRBJ1-5|TRBV5-1|12
ASSLGTPDQPQH
>TRBJ2-1|TRBV27|11
ASSYWPEREQF
>TRBJ1-1|TRBV6-5|12
ASSSRVEGAEAF
>TRBJ1-4|TRBV5-1|13
ASSPDSSPNEKLF
>TRBJ2-2|TRBV5-1|13
ASSLPVGGPGELF